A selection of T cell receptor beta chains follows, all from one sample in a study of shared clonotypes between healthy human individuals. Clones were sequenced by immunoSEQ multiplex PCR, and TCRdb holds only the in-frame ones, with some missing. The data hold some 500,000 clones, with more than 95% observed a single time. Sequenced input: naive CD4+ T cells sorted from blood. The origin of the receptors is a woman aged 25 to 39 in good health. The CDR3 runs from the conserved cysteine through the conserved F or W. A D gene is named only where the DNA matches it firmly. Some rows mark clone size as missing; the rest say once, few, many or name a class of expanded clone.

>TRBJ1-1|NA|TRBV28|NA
CASSSHAPRSAFF
TGTGCCAGCAGTTCCCACGCCCCTCGTTCAGCTTTCTTT
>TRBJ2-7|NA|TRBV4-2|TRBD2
CASSRGTSGAYEQYF
TGTGCCAGCAGCCGAGGGACTAGCGGTGCCTACGAGCAGTACTTC
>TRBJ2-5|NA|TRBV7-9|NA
CASSLTGWETQYF
TGTGCCAGCAGCCTCACAGGGTGGGAGACCCAGTACTTC
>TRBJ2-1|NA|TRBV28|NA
CASSLGAGTGTYNEQFF
TGTGCCAGCAGTTTAGGGGCCGGGACGGGGACCTACAATGAGCAGTTCTTC
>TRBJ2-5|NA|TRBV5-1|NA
CASSLGRSAQETQYF
TGCGCCAGCAGCTTGGGGCGGTCAGCACAAGAGACCCAGTACTTC
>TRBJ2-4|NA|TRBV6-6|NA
CASSSPELKNIQYF
TGTGCCAGCAGTTCCCCGGAACTTAAAAACATTCAGTACTTC
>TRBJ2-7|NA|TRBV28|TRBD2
CASSLLPGGTGEQYF
TGTGCCAGCAGCCTCCTTCCGGGAGGGACGGGGGAGCAGTACTTC
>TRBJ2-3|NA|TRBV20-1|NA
CSASRADTQYF
TGCAGTGCTAGTCGTGCGGATACGCAGTATTTT
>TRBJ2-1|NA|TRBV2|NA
CASSVRSFGGYNEQFF
TGTGCCAGCAGTGTACGGTCCTTTGGGGGCTACAATGAGCAGTTCTTC
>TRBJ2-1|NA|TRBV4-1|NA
CASSQGGNEQFF
TGCGCCAGCAGCCAGGGAGGAAATGAGCAGTTCTTC
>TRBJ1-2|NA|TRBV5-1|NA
CASSWDEGNYGYTF
TGCGCCAGCAGCTGGGACGAGGGTAACTATGGCTACACCTTC
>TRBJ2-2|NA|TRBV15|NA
CATSTMEWRENTGELFF
TGTGCCACCAGCACGATGGAATGGCGGGAGAACACCGGGGAGCTGTTTTTT
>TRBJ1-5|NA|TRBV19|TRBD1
CASSITGTGNQPQHF
TGTGCCAGTAGTATAACAGGGACAGGGAATCAGCCCCAGCATTTT
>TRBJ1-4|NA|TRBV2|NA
CASSDSYGKLFF
TGTGCCAGCAGCGACTCTTACGGAAAACTGTTTTTT
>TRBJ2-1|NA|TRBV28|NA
CASSHGQKGNNEQFF
TGTGCCAGCAGTCATGGACAGAAGGGGAACAATGAGCAGTTCTTC
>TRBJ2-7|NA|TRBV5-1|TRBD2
CASSLAPSSGTYEQYF
TGCGCCAGCAGCTTGGCCCCCTCTAGCGGGACCTACGAGCAGTACTTC
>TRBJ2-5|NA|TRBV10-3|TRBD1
CAIRDRQETQYF
TGTGCCATCAGGGACAGGCAAGAGACCCAGTACTTC
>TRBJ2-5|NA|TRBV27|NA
CASRGRVQETQYF
TGTGCCAGCAGGGGACGGGTCCAAGAGACCCAGTACTTC
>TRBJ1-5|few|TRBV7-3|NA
CASSLQPNQPQHF
TGTGCCAGCAGCTTACAGCCTAATCAGCCCCAGCATTTT
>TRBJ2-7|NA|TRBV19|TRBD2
CASSILAGTYEQYF
TGTGCCAGTAGTATCCTAGCGGGAACCTACGAGCAGTACTTC
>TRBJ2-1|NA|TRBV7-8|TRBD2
CASYGTSGRYEQFF
TGTGCCAGCTACGGGACTAGCGGGAGGTATGAGCAGTTCTTC
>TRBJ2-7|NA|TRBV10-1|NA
CASSDYRTYEQYF
TGCGCCAGCAGTGACTATCGCACCTACGAGCAGTACTTC